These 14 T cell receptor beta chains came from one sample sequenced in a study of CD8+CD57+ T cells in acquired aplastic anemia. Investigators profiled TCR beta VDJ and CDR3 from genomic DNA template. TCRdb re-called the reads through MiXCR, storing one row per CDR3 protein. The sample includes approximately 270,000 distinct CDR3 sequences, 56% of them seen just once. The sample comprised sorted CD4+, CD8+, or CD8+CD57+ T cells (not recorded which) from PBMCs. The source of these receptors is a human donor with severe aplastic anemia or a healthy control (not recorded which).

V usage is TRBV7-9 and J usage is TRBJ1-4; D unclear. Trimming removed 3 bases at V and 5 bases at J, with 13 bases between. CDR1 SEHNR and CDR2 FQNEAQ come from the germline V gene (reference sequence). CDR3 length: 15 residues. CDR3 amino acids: CASSFGISYNEKLFF. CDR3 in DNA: TGTGCCAGCAGCTTTGGGATCTCCTACAATGAAAAACTGTTTTTT.

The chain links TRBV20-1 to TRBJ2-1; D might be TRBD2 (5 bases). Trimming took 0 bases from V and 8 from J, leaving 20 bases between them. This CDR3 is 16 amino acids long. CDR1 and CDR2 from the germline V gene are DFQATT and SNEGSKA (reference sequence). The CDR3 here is CSARDWGVGNEDEQFF. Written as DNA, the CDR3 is TGCAGTGCTAGAGATTGGGGAGTGGGGAATGAGGATGAGCAGTTCTTC.

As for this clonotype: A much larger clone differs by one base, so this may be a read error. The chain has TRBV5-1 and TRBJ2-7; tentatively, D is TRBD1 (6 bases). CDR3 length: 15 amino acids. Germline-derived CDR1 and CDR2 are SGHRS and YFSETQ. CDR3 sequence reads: CASSHNDRNSYERYF. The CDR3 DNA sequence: TGCGCCAGCAGCCACAATGACAGGAACTCCTACGAGCGGTACTTC.

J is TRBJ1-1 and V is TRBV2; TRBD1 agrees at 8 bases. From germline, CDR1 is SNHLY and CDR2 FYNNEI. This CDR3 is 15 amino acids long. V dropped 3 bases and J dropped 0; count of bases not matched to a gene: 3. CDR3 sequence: CASSEDRVLNTEAFF. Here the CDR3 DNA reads TGTGCCAGCAGTGAGGACAGGGTCCTGAACACTGAAGCTTTCTTT. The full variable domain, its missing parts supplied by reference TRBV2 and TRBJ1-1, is EPEVTQTPSHQVTQMGQEVILRCVPISNHLYFYWYRQILGQKVEFLVSFYNNEISEKSEIFDDQFSVERPDGSNFTLKIRSTKLEDSAMYFCASSEDRVLNTEAFFGQGTRLTVV.

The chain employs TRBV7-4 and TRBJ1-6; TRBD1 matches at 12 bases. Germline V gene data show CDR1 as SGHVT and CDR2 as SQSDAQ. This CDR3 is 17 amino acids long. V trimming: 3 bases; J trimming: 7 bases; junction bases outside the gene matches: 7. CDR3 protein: CASSLGDRGLRNSPLHF. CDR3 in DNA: TGTGCCAGCAGCTTGGGGGACAGGGGGCTCCGAAATTCACCCCTCCACTTT.

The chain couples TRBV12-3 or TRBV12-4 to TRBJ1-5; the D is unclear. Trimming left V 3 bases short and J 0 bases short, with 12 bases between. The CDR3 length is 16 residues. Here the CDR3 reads CASSFPLGYSNQPQHF. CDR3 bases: TGTGCCAGCAGTTTCCCCCTCGGGTATAGCAATCAGCCCCAGCATTTT.

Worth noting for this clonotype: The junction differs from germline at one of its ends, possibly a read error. CDR3 sequence: CATSDSEGGRFPPHTQYF. The CDR3 nucleotides read TGTGCCACCAGTGATTCAGAGGGAGGTCGGTTCCCCCCGCATACGCAGTATTTT. The chain recombines TRBV6-4 with TRBJ2-3; D is possibly TRBD2 (6 bases). Germline CDR1 reads MRHNA; CDR2 reads SNTAGT. This CDR3 has 18 residues.

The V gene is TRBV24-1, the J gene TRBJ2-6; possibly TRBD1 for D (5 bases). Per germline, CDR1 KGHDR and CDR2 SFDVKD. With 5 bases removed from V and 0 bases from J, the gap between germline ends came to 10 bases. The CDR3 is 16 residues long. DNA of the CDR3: TGTGCCACCAGTGCCGACAGCCGCTCTGGGGCCAACGTCCTGACTTTC. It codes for CATSADSRSGANVLTF.

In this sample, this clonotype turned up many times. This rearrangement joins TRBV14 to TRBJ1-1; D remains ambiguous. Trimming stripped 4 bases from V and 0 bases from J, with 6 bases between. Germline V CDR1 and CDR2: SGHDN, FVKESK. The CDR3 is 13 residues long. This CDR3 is CASSLQLNTEAFF. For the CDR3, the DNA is TGTGCCAGCAGCCTCCAGCTGAACACTGAAGCTTTCTTT.

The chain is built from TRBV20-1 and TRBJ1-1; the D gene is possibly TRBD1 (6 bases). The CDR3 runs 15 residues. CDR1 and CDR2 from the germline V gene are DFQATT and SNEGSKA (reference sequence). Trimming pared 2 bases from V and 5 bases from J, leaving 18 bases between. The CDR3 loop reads CSARTTGTPRTEAFF. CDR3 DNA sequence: TGCAGTGCTAGAACCACAGGGACTCCTAGGACTGAAGCTTTCTTT.

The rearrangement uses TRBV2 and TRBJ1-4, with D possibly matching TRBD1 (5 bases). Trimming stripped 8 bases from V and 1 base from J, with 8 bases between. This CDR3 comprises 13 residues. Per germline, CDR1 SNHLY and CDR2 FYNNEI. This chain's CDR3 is CASRGGTNEKLFF. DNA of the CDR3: TGTGCCAGCCGGGGGGGAACTAATGAAAAACTGTTTTTT.

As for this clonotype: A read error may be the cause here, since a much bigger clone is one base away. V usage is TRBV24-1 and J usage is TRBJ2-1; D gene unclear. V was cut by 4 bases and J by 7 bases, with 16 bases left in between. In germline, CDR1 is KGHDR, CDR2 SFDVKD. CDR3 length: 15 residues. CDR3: CATSEVRWPDNEQFF. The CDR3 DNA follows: TGTGCCACCAGTGAAGTTAGGTGGCCTGATAATGAGCAGTTCTTC.

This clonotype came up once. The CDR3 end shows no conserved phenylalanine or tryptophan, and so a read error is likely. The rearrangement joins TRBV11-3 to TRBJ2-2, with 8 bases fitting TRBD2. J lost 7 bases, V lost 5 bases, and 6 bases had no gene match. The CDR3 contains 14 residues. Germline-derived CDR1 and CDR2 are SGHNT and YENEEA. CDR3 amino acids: CASSLHRGGGELFS. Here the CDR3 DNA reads TGTGCCAGCAGCCTCCACCGGGGGGGCGGGGAGCTGTTTTCT.

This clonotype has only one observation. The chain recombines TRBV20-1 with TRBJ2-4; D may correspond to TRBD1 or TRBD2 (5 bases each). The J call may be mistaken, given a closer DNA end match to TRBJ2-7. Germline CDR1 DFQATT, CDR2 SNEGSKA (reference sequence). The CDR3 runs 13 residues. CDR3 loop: CSARGREYYEQYF. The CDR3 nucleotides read TGCAGTGCTAGAGGCAGGGAGTACTACGAGCAGTACTTC.